This TCR beta chain was recovered during a study of cytomegalovirus exposure and HLA in healthy donors. Study findings and constraints: Clonal expansion, a later analysis showed, was greater in HLA-associated TCR beta chains than in equally common others. Among TCR sequences, most were rare, though some public TCRs appeared in many donors.

In regard to this clone: The target antigen is unknown.

This PCR relied on a set of 60 Vbeta primers and 13 Jbeta primers. Assay: immunoSEQ multiplex PCR; the TCRdb copy retains only in-frame clones and omits some. The data show about 160,000 clones, about four fifths seen once. Among the donors, all were healthy bone marrow donors. V dropped 6 bases and J dropped 5; count of bases not matched to a gene: 8. Germline V gene data show CDR1 as MGHRA and CDR2 as YSYEKL. CDR3 size: 15 residues. The clonotype comes from a woman aged 45-65 years in good health and CMV-seronegative. Sequenced material: PBMCs. The chain has TRBV4-1 and TRBJ1-5, with 9 bases fitting TRBD1. The CDR3 region is CASSPTGGLDQPQHF. The CDR3 DNA sequence: TGCGCCAGCAGTCCGACAGGGGGTCTTGATCAGCCCCAGCATTTT.